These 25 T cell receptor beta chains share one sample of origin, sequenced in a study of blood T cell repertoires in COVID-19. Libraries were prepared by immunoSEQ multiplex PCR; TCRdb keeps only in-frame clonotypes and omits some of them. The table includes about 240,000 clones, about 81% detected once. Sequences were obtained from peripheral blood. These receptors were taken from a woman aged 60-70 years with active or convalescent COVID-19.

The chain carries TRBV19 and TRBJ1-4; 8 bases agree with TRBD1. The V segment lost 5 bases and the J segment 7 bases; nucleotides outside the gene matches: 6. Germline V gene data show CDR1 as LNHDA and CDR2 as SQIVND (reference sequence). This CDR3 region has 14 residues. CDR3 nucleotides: TGTGCCAGTAGTGGGTCAGGGACAGGTGAAAAACTGTTTTTT. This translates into CASSGSGTGEKLFF.

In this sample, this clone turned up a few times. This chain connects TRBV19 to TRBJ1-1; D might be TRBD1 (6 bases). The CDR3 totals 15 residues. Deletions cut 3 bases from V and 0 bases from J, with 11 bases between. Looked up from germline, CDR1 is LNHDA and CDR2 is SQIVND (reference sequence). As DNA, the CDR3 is TGTGCCAGTAGTATCGAGGGACACCTGAACACTGAAGCTTTCTTT. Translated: CASSIEGHLNTEAFF.

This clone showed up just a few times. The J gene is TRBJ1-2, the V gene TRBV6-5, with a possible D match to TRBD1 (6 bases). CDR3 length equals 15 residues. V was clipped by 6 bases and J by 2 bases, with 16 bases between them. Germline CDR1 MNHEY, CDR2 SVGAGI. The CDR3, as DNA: TGTGCCAGCAGCCAGCATTCCGGACAGAACTATGGCTACACCTTC. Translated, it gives CASSQHSGQNYGYTF.

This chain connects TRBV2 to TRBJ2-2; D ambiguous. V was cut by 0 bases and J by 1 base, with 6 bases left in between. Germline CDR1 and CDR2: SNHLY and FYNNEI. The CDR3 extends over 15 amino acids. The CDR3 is CASSEAFRNTGELFF. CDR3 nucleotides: TGTGCCAGCAGTGAAGCCTTCCGGAACACCGGGGAGCTGTTTTTT.

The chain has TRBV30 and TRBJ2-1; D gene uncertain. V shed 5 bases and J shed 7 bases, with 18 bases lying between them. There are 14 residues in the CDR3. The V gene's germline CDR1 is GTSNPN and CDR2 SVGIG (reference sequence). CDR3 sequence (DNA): TGTGCCTGGGTATTGAGTCCGTCCCTTAATGAGCAGTTCTTC. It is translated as CAWVLSPSLNEQFF.

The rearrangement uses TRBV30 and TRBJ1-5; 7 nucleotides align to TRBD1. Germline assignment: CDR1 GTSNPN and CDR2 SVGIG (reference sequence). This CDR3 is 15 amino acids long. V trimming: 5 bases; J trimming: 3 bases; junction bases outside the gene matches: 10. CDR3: CAWLPAGQTNQPQHF. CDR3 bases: TGTGCCTGGCTCCCGGCGGGACAGACCAATCAGCCCCAGCATTTT. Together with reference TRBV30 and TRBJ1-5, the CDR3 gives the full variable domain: SQTIHQWPATLVQPVGSPLSLECTVEGTSNPNLYWYRQAAGRGLQLLFYSVGIGQISSEVPQNLSASRPQDRQFILSSKKLLLSDSGFYLCAWLPAGQTNQPQHFGDGTRLSIL.

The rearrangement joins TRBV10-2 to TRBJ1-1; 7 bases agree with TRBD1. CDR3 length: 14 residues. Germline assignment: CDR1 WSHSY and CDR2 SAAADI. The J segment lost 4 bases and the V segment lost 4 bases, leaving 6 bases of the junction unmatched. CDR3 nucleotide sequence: TGCGCCAGCAGTGGACAGGGTTCGTCCACTGAAGCTTTCTTT. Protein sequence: CASSGQGSSTEAFF.

The chain's CDR3 is CASSPRQGRTEAFF. The CDR3 DNA sequence: TGTGCCAGCAGCCCCAGACAGGGACGGACTGAAGCTTTCTTT. The rearrangement uses TRBV7-2 and TRBJ1-1; TRBD1 aligns across 7 bases. There are 14 residues in the CDR3. Germline trimming cut 5 bases from V and 5 bases from J; bases unmatched to any gene: 8. Per germline, CDR1 SGHTA and CDR2 FQGNSA.

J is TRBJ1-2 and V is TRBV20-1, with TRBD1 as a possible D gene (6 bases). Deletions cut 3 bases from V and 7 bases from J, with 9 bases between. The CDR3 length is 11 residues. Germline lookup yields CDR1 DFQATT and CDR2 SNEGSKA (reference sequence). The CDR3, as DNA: TGCAGTGCTAGTTCCAGGGGTGGCTACACCTTC. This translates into CSASSRGGYTF.

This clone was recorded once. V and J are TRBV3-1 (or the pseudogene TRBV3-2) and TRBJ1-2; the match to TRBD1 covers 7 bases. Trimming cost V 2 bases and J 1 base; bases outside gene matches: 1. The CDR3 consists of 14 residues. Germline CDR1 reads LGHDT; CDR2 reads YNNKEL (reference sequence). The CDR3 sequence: CASSQWDSNYGYTF. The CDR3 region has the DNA TGTGCCAGCAGCCAATGGGACAGTAACTATGGCTACACCTTC.

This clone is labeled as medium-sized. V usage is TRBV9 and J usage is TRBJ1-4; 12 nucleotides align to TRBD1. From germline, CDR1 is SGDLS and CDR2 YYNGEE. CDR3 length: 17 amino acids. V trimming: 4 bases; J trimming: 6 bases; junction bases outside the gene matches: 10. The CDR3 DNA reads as TGTGCCAGCAGCCCGTACCCGGGACAGGGGGCGTATGAAAAACTGTTTTTT. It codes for CASSPYPGQGAYEKLFF.

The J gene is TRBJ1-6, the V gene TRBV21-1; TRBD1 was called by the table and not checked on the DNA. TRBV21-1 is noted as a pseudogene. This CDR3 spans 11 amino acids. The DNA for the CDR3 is TGTGCCAGCAGGATTCGACAGAAACTCCACTTT. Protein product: CASRIRQKLHF.

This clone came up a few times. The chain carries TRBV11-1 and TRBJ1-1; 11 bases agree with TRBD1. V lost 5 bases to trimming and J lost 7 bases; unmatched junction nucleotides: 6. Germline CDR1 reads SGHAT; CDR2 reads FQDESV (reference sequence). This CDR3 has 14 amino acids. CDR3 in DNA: TGTGCCAGCAGCACCTGGGACAGGGGGGATGAAGCTTTCTTT. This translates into CASSTWDRGDEAFF. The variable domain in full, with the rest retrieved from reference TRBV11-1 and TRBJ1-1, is EAEVAQSPRYKITEKSQAVAFWCDPISGHATLYWYRQILGQGPELLVQFQDESVVDDSQLPKDRFSAERLKGVDSTLKIQPAELGDSAMYLCASSTWDRGDEAFFGQGTRLTVV.

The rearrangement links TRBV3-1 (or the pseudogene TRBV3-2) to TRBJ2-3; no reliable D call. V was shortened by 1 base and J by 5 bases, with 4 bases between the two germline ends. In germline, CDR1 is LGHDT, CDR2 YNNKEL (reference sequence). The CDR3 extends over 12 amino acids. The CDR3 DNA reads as TGTGCCAGCAGCCAAGTTCTAGATACGCAGTATTTT. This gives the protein CASSQVLDTQYF.

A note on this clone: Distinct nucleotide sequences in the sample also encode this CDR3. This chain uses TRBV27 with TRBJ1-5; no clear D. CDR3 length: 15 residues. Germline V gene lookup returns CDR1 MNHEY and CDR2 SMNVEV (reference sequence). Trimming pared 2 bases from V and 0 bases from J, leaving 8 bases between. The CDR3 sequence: CASSLARHSNQPQHF. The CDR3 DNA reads TGTGCCAGCAGTTTAGCCAGGCATAGCAATCAGCCCCAGCATTTT.

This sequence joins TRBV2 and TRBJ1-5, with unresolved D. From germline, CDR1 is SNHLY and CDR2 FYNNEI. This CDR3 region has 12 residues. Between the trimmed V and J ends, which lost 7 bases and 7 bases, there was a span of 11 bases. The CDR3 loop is CASTGGSQPQHF. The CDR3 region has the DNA TGTGCCAGCACGGGCGGGTCCCAGCCCCAGCATTTT. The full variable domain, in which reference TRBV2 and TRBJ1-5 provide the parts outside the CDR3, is EPEVTQTPSHQVTQMGQEVILRCVPISNHLYFYWYRQILGQKVEFLVSFYNNEISEKSEIFDDQFSVERPDGSNFTLKIRSTKLEDSAMYFCASTGGSQPQHFGDGTRLSIL.

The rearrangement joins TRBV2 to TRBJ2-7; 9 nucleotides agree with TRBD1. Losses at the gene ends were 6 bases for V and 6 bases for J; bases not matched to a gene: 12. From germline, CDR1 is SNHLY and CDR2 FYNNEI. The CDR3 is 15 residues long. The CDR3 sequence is CASREYGTGPLEQYF. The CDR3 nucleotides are TGTGCCAGCAGGGAGTACGGGACAGGGCCCCTCGAGCAGTACTTC. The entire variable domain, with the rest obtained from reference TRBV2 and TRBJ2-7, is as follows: EPEVTQTPSHQVTQMGQEVILRCVPISNHLYFYWYRQILGQKVEFLVSFYNNEISEKSEIFDDQFSVERPDGSNFTLKIRSTKLEDSAMYFCASREYGTGPLEQYFGPGTRLTVT.

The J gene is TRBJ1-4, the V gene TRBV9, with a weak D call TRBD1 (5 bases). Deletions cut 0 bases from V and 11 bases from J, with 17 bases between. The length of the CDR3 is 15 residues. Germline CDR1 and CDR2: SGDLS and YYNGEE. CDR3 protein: CASSVVTALKGKLFF. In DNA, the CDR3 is TGTGCCAGCAGCGTAGTGACAGCTCTGAAGGGGAAACTGTTTTTT.

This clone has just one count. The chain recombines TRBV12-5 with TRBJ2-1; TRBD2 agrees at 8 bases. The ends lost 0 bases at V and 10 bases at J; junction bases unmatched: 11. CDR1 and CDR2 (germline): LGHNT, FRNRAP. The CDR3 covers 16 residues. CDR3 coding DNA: TGTGCTAGTGGTTTGGTCGTCCAGCGGGGGATTGGGGAGCAGTTCTTC. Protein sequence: CASGLVVQRGIGEQFF.

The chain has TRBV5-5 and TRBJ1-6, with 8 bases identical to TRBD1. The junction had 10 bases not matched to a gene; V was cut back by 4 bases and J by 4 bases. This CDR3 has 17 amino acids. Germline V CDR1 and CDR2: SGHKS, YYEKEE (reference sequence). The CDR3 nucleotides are TGTGCCAGCAGCCCTACCTGGGACAGGAGATATAATTCACCCCTCCACTTT. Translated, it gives CASSPTWDRRYNSPLHF.

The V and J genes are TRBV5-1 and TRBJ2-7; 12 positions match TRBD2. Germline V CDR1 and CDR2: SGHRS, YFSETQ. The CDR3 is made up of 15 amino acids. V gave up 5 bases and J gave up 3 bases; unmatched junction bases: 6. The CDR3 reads CASSKLAGGVYEQYF. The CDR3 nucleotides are TGCGCCAGCAGTAAACTAGCGGGGGGAGTCTACGAGCAGTACTTC.

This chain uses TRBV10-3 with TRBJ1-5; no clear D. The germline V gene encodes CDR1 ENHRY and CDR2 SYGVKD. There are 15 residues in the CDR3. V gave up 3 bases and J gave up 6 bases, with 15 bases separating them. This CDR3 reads CAISERKGAGQPQHF. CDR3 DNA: TGTGCCATCAGTGAAAGGAAGGGTGCGGGTCAGCCCCAGCATTTT.

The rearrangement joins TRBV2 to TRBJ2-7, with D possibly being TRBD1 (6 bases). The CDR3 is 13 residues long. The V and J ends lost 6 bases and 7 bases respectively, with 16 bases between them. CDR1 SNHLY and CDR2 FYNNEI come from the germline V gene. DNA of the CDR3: TGTGCCAGCAGATCGGGACAATATGGGGAGCAGTACTTC. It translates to CASRSGQYGEQYF. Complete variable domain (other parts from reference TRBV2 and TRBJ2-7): EPEVTQTPSHQVTQMGQEVILRCVPISNHLYFYWYRQILGQKVEFLVSFYNNEISEKSEIFDDQFSVERPDGSNFTLKIRSTKLEDSAMYFCASRSGQYGEQYFGPGTRLTVT.

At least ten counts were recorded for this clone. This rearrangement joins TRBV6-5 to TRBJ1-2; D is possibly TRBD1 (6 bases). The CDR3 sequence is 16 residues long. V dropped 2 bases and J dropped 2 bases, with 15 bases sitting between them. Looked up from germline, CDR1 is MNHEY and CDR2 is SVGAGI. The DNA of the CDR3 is TGTGCCAGCAGTTACGGGCCACCGGGACAAAACTATGGCTACACCTTC. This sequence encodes CASSYGPPGQNYGYTF.

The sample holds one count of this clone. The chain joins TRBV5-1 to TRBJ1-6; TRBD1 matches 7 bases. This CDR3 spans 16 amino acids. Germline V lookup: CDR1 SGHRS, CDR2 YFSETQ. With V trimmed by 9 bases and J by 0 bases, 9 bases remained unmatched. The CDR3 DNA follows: TGCGCCACCTCCGAGGGGGCCAGCTCCTATAATTCACCCCTCCACTTT. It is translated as CATSEGASSYNSPLHF.